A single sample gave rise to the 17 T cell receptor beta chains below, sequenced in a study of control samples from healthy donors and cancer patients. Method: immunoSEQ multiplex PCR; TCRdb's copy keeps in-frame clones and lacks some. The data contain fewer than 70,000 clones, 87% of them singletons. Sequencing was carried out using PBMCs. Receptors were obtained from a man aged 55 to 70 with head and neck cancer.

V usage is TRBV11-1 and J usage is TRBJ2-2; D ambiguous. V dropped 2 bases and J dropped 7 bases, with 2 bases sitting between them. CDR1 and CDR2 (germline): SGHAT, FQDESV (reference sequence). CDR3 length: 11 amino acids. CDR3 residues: CASSLHGELFF. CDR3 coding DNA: TGTGCCAGCAGCTTACACGGGGAGCTGTTTTTT.

The CDR3 DNA reads TGTGCCAGCAGTGATTTAGGGGGCGGAAACACCATATATTTT. It is translated as CASSDLGGGNTIYF. This chain uses TRBV6-1 with TRBJ1-3; 7 nucleotides agree with TRBD1. This CDR3 is built from 14 residues. Looked up from germline, CDR1 is MNHNS and CDR2 is SASEGT. The trim removed 3 bases at V and 4 bases at J, leaving 3 bases unmatched.

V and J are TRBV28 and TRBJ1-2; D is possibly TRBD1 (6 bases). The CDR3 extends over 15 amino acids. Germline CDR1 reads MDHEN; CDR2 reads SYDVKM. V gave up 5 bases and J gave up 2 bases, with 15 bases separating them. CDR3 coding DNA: TGTGCCAGCAGTCTACCGGGACACCCGAACTATGGCTACACCTTC. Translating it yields CASSLPGHPNYGYTF.

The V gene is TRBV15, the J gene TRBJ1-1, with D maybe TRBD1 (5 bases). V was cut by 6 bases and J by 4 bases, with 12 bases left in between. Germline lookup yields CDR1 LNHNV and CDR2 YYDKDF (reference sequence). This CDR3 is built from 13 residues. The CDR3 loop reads CATRPMGLTEAFF. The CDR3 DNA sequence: TGTGCCACCAGACCCATGGGGCTCACTGAAGCTTTCTTT.

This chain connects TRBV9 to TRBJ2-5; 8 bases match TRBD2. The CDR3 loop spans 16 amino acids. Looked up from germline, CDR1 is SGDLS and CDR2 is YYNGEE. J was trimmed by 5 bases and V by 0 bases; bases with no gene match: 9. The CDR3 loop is CASSVGLAGREETQYF. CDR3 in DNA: TGTGCCAGCAGCGTAGGGTTAGCGGGACGGGAGGAGACCCAGTACTTC.

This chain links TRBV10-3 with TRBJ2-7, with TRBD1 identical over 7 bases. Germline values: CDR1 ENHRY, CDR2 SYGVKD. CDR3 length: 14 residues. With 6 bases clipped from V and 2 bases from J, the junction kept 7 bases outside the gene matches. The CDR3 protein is CAISPGQSTYEQYF. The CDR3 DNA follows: TGTGCCATCAGCCCGGGACAGAGTACCTACGAGCAGTACTTC.

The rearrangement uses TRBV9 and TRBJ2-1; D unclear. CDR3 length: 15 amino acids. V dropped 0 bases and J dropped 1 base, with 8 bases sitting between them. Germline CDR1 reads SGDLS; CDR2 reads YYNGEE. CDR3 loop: CASSVGVTSYNEQFF. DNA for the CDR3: TGTGCCAGCAGCGTAGGGGTGACATCCTACAATGAGCAGTTCTTC.

The CDR3 bases are TGTGCCAGCAGTTACGTCGCATTTCGGAACACCGGGGAGCTGTTTTTT. It codes for CASSYVAFRNTGELFF. The chain links TRBV6-2 or TRBV6-3 to TRBJ2-2; D gene ambiguous. Trimming cost V 2 bases and J 1 base, with 11 bases left between them. From germline, CDR1 is MNHEY and CDR2 SVGEGT. The CDR3 length is 16 residues.

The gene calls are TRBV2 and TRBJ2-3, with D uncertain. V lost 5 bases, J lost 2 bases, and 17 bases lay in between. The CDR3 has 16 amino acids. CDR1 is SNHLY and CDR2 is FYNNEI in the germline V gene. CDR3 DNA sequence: TGTGCCAGCAGTCATGAACTCCGACTGTCCACAGATACGCAGTATTTT. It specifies CASSHELRLSTDTQYF.

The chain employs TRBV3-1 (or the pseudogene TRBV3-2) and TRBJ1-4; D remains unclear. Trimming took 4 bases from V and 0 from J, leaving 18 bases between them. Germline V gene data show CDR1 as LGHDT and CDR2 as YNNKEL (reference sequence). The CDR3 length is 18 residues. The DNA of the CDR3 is TGTGCCAGCAGCCGGGGTTCCGCATACTCCACAACTAATGAAAAACTGTTTTTT. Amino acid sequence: CASSRGSAYSTTNEKLFF.

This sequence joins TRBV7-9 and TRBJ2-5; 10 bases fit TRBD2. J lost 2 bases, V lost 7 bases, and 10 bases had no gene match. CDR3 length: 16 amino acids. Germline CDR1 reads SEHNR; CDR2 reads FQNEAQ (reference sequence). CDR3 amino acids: CASKKGGLALQETQYF. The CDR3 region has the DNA TGTGCCAGCAAAAAGGGGGGACTAGCGCTTCAAGAGACCCAGTACTTC.

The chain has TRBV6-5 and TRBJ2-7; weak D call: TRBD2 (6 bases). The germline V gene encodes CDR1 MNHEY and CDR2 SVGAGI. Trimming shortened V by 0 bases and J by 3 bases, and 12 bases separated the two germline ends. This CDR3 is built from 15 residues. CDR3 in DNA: TGTGCCAGCAGTTACTCGATCATCGGGGGCTACGAGCAGTACTTC. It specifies CASSYSIIGGYEQYF.

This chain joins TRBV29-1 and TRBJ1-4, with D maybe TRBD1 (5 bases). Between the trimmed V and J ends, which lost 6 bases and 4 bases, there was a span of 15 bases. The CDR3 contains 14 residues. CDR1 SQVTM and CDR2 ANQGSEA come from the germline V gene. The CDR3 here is CSVSTGPNNEKLFF. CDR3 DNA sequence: TGCAGCGTCTCAACAGGCCCAAATAATGAAAAACTGTTTTTT.

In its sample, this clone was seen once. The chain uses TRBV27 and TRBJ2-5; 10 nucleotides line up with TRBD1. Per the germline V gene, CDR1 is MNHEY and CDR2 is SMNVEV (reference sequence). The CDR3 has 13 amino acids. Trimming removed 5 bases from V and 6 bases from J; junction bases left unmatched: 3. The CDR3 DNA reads TGTGCCAGCAGTACGGGACAGGGGAAGACCCAGTACTTC. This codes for CASSTGQGKTQYF.

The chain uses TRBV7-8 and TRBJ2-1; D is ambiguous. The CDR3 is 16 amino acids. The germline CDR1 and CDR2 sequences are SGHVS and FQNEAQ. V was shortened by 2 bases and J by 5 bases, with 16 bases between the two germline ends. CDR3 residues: CASSLLSRFADNEQFF. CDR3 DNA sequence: TGTGCCAGCAGCTTACTGTCGCGGTTTGCGGACAATGAGCAGTTCTTC. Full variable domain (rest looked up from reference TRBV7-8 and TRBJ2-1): GAGVSQSPRYKVAKRGQDVALRCDPISGHVSLFWYQQALGQGPEFLTYFQNEAQLDKSGLPSDRFFAERPEGSVSTLKIQRTQQEDSAVYLCASSLLSRFADNEQFFGPGTRLTVL.

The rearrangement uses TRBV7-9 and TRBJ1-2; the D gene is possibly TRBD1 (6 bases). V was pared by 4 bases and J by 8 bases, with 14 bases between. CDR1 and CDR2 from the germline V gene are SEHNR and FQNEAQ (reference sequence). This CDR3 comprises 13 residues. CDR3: CASSSRRGVGYTF. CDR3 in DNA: TGTGCCAGCAGCTCAAGAAGGGGGGTAGGCTACACCTTC. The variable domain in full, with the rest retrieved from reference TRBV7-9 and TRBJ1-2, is DTGVSQNPRHKITKRGQNVTFRCDPISEHNRLYWYRQTLGQGPEFLTYFQNEAQLEKSRLLSDRFSAERPKGSFSTLEIQRTEQGDSAMYLCASSSRRGVGYTFGSGTRLTVV.

CDR3 in amino acids: CAISDSRQGSYNEQFF. Written as DNA, the CDR3 is TGTGCCATCAGTGATAGTCGACAGGGCTCCTACAATGAGCAGTTCTTC. This chain joins TRBV10-3 and TRBJ2-1; 7 bases agree with TRBD1. The CDR3 contains 16 residues. Germline V gene sequence: CDR1 ENHRY, CDR2 SYGVKD. V lost 3 bases and J lost 0; bases outside the gene matches: 5.